The source of this TCR beta chain is a study of CD8+ T cells in alopecia areata. CDR1 MNHEY and CDR2 SMNVEV come from the germline V gene (reference sequence). The CDR3 contains 13 residues. The ends were cut back, 8 bases at V and 3 bases at J, with 14 bases in the middle. RNA extraction was followed by reverse transcription into cDNA, which acted as the sequencing template. Sequenced by immunoSEQ multiplex PCR; TCRdb stores in-frame clones only, minus some. The sample consists of about 200,000 clones, roughly 56% of them appearing once. Study results and limitations: Sequencing of scalp samples also captures resident alphabeta T cells of normal skin. Compared with normal scalp, lesional scalp had higher clonality and more expanded CD8+ clones.

Cell sorting on a FACSAria was used to separate CD4+ and CD8+ T cells from the PBMCs. Comment on this clone: What it binds is unknown.

V is TRBV27 and J is TRBJ2-7; tentatively, D is TRBD2 (5 bases). This receptor was obtained from a human donor in good health. Sequenced: CD8+ T cells sorted from blood. The DNA for the CDR3 is TGTGCCAGCGGTTCGGGATTATACTACGAGCAGTACTTC. Protein sequence: CASGSGLYYEQYF.